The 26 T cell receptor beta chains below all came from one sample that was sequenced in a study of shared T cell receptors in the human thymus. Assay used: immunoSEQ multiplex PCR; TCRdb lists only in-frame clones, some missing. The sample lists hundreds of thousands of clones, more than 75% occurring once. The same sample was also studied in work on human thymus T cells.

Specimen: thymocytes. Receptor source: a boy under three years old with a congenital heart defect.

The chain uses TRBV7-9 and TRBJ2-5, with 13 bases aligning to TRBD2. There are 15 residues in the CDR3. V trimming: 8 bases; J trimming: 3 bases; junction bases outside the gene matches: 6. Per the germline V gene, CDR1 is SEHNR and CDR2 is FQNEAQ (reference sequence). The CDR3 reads CASSSTSGREETQYF. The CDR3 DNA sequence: TGTGCCAGCTCCTCAACTAGCGGGAGGGAAGAGACCCAGTACTTC.

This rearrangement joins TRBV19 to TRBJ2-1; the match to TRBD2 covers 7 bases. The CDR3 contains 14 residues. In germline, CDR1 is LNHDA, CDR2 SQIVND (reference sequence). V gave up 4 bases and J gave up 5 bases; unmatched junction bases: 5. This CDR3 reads CASSRGTTHNEQFF. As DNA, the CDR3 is TGTGCCAGTAGTAGGGGGACTACTCACAATGAGCAGTTCTTC.

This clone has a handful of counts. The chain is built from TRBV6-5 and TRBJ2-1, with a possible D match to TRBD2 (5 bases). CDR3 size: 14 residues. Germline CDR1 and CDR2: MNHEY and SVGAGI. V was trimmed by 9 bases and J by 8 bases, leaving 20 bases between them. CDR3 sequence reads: CASARWSEGYEQFF. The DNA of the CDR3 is TGTGCCAGTGCTCGTTGGAGCGAGGGATATGAGCAGTTCTTC.

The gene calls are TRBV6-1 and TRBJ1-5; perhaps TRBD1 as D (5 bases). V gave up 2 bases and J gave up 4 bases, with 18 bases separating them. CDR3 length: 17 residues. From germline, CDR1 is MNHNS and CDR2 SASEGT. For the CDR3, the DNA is TGTGCCAGCAGTGAAATTAGCAGGGAAAGAAATAATCAGCCCCAGCATTTT. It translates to CASSEISRERNNQPQHF.

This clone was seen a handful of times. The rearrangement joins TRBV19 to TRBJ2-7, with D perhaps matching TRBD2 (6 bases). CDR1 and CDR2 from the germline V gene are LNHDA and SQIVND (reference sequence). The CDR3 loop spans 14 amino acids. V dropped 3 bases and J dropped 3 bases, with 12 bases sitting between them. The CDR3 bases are TGTGCCAGTAGTATTGGAGGGAATGGCTACGAGCAGTACTTC. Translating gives CASSIGGNGYEQYF.

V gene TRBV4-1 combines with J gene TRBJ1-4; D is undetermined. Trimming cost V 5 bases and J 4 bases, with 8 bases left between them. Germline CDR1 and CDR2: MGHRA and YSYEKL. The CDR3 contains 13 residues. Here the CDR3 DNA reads TGCGCCAGCAGCGCTGGACTTAATGAAAAACTGTTTTTT. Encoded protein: CASSAGLNEKLFF.

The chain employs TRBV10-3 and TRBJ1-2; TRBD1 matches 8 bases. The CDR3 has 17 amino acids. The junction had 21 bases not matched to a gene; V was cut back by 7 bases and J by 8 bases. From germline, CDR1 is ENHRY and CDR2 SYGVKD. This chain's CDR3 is CAITKGYGQGGRIGYTF. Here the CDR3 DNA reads TGTGCCATCACCAAGGGCTATGGACAGGGCGGACGGATAGGCTACACCTTC.

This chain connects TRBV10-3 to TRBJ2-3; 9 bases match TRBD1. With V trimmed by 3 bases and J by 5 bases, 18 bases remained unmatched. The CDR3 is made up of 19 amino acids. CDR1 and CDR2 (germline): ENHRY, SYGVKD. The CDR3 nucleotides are TGTGCCATCAGTGATAGAACTAATTCGGACAGGGGCGAAGGAGATACGCAGTATTTT. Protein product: CAISDRTNSDRGEGDTQYF.

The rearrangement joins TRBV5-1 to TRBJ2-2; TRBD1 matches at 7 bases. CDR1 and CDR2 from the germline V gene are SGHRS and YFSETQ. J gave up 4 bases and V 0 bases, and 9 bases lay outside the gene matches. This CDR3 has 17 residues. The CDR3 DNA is TGCGCCAGCAGCTTGGGAGACAGGGAATTCAGCACCGGGGAGCTGTTTTTT. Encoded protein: CASSLGDREFSTGELFF.

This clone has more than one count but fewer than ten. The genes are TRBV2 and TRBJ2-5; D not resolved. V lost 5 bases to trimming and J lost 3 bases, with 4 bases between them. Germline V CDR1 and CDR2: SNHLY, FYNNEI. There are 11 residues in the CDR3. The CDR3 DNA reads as TGTGCCAGCAGTTACAAAGAGACCCAGTACTTC. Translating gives CASSYKETQYF.

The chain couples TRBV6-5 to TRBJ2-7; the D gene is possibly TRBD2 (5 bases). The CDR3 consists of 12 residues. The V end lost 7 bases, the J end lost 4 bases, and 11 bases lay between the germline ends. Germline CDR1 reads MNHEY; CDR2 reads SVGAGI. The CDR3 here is CASTTSGYEQYF. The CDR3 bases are TGTGCCAGCACCACTAGTGGGTACGAGCAGTACTTC.

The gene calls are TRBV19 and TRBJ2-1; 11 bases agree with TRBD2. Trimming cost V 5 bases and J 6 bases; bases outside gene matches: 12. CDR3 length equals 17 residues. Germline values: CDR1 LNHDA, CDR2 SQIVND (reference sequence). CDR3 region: CASSPISILAGGNEQFF. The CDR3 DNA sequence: TGTGCCAGTAGTCCCATCTCTATCCTAGCGGGAGGCAATGAGCAGTTCTTC.

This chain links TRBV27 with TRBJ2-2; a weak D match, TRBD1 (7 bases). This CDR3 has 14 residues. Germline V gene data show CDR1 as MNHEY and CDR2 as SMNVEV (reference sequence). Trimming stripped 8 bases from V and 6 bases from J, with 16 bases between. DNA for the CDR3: TGTGCCAGCTCCCCGACAGGGAGGCCCGGGGAGCTGTTTTTT. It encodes CASSPTGRPGELFF.

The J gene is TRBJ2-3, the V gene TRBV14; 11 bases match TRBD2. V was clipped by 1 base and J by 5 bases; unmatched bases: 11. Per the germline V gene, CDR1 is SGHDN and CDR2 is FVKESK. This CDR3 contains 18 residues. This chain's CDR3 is CASSQGPTSGSRVDTQYF. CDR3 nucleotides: TGTGCCAGCAGCCAAGGACCTACTAGCGGGAGTAGGGTAGATACGCAGTATTTT. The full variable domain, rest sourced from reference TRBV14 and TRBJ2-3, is EAGVTQFPSHSVIEKGQTVTLRCDPISGHDNLYWYRRVMGKEIKFLLHFVKESKQDESGMPNNRFLAERTGGTYSTLKVQPAELEDSGVYFCASSQGPTSGSRVDTQYFGPGTRLTVL.

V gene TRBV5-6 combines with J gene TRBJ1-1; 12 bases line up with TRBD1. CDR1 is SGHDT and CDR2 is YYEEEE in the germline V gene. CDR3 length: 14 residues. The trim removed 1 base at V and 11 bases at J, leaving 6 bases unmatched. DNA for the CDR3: TGTGCCAGCAGCTTGCCCCGGGACAGGGGGCGGGCTTTCTTT. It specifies CASSLPRDRGRAFF.

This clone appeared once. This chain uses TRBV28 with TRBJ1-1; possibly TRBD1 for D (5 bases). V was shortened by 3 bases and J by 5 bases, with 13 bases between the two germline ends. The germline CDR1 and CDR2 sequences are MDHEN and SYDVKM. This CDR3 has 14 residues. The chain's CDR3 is CASSFRQNGTEAFF. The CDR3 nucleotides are TGTGCCAGCAGTTTCAGACAGAACGGAACTGAAGCTTTCTTT. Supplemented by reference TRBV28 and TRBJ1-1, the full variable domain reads DVKVTQSSRYLVKRTGEKVFLECVQDMDHENMFWYRQDPGLGLRLIYFSYDVKMKEKGDIPEGYSVSREKKERFSLILESASTNQTSMYLCASSFRQNGTEAFFGQGTRLTVV.

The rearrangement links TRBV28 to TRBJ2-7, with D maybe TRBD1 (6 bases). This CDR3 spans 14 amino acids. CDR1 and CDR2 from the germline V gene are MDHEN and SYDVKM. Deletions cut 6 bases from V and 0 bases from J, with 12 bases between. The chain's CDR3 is CASRWTAYSYEQYF. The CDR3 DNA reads TGTGCCAGCAGATGGACAGCCTACTCCTACGAGCAGTACTTC.

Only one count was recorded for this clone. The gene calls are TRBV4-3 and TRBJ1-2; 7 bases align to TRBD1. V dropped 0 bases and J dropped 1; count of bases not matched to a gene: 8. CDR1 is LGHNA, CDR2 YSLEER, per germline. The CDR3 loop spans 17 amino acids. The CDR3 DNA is TGCGCCAGCAGCCAAGAGCCGAGGGACAGCCTTAACTATGGCTACACCTTC. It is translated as CASSQEPRDSLNYGYTF.

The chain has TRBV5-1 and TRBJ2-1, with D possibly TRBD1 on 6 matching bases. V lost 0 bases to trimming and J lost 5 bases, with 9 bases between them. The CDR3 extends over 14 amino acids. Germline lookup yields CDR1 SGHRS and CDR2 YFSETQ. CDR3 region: CASSLAGDDNEQFF. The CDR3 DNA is TGCGCCAGCAGCTTGGCAGGGGACGACAATGAGCAGTTCTTC.

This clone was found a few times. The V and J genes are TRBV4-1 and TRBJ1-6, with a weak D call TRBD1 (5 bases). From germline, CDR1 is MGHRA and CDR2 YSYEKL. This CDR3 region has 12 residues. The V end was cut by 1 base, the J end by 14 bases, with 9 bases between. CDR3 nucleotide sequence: TGCGCCAGCAGCCAAGTGGGGGGATCCCTCCACTTT. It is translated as CASSQVGGSLHF.

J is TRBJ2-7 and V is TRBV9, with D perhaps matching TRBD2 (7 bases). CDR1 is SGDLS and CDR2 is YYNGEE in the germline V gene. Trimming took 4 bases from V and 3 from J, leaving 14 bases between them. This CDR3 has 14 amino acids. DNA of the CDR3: TGTGCCAGCAGCCCGGCGGGGGCTCTCTACGAGCAGTACTTC. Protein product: CASSPAGALYEQYF.

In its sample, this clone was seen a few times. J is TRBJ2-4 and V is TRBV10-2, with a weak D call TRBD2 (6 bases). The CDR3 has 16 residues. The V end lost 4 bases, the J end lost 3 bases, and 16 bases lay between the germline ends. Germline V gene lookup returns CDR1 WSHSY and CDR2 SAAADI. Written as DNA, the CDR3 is TGCGCCAGCAGTGTGGGGGTTGAGGAGGGCAAAAACATTCAGTACTTC. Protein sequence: CASSVGVEEGKNIQYF.

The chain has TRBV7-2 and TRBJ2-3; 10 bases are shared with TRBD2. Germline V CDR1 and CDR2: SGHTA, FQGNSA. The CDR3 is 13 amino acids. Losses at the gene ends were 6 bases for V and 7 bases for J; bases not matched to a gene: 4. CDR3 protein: CASRGLAAYTQYF. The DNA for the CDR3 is TGTGCCAGCAGAGGACTAGCGGCTTATACGCAGTATTTT.

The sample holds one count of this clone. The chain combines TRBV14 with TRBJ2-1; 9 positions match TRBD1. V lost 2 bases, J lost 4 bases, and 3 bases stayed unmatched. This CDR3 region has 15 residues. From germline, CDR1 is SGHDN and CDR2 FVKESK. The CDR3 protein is CASSQTGGAYNEQFF. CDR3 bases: TGTGCCAGCAGCCAAACAGGGGGCGCGTACAATGAGCAGTTCTTC.

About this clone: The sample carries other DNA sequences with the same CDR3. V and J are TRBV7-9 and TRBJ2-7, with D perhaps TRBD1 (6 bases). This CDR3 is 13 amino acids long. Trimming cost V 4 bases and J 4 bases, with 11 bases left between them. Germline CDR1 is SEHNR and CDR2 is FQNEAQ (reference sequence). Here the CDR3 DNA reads TGTGCCAGCAGCTCCGGGACATCTTACGAGCAGTACTTC. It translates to CASSSGTSYEQYF.

The CDR3 is CASGLVNWGLYGYTF. The CDR3 DNA reads TGTGCTAGTGGTTTGGTTAATTGGGGGCTCTATGGCTACACCTTC. This chain links TRBV12-5 with TRBJ1-2; the D gene is possibly TRBD1 (6 bases). Germline V gene data show CDR1 as LGHNT and CDR2 as FRNRAP. The CDR3 sequence is 15 residues long. Trimming removed 0 bases from V and 4 bases from J, with 12 bases in between.